The source of this T cell receptor (beta chain) is a study of CD8 T cells in Susac syndrome. This clonotype was detected a few times. RNA, at about 0.5 to 1 ug, was reverse transcribed with random hexamers. Amplification of TCR beta CDR3 by immunoSEQ multiplex PCR spanned 54 Vbeta and 13 Jbeta. TCRdb used MiXCR to reprocess the immunoSEQ multiplex PCR reads, holding one entry per CDR3 protein. The table has 100,000 to 150,000 distinct CDR3 sequences, around 95% seen once. This CDR3 contains 13 residues. Germline lookup yields CDR1 LNHDA and CDR2 SQIVND (reference sequence). V gave up 6 bases and J gave up 0 bases, with 9 bases separating them.

The J gene is TRBJ2-7, the V gene TRBV19, with D maybe TRBD1 (6 bases). The TCR sequence derives from a human donor in good health. The sample consisted of CD4+ T cells from PBMCs. CDR3 DNA sequence: TGTGCCAGTAGCCGGGACACCTCCTACGAGCAGTACTTC. Its protein is CASSRDTSYEQYF.